This T cell receptor (beta chain) was sequenced during a study of graft-versus-host responses after intestinal transplantation. Looking at the study overall: Recipients had transplants, and these were multivisceral, liver-intestinal, or isolated intestinal. Every one of the recipients received anti-thymocyte globulin induction and afterwards took tacrolimus and steroids for approximately 3 years.

Produced via immunoSEQ multiplex PCR; TCRdb's table is partial and in-frame only. This sample carries 23,000 or so clones, about 95% of them seen once, and the ten largest clones take roughly 0.89%. The CDR3 consists of 11 residues. The V gene lost 1 base and the J gene lost 5 bases, with 3 bases spanning the gap. CDR1 is ENHRY and CDR2 is SYGVKD in the germline V gene. As for this clone: Its matching antigen is unknown.

Study-level points and caveats: Researchers found GvH clones in recipient marrow, and some showed up first in ileum or blood. Early post-transplant declines in HvG were associated with peak levels of circulating GvH clones.

The sample in question was PBMCs, obtained roughly 29 days after intestinal transplant. The TCR originated in a human patient who received an intestinal transplant, so some T cells may come from the graft donor. This sequence joins TRBV10-3 and TRBJ2-7; no clear D gene. This CDR3 is CAISEYDEQYF. DNA for the CDR3: TGTGCCATCAGTGAGTACGACGAGCAGTACTTC.